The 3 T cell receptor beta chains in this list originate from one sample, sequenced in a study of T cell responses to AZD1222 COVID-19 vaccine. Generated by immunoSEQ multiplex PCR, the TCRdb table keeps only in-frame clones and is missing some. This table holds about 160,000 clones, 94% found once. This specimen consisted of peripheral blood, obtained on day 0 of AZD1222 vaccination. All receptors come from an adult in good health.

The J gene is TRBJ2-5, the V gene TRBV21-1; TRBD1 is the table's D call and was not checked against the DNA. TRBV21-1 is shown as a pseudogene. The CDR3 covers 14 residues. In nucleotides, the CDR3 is TGTGCCAGCAGCAAAGGTTCAGGGCGGGAGACCCAGTACTTC. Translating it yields CASSKGSGRETQYF.

The chain's CDR3 is CASSLVAGSGEQYV. CDR3 DNA: TGTGCCAGCAGCTTAGTGGCAGGAAGTGGAGAGCAGTACGTC. V is TRBV11-2 and J is TRBJ2-7; D call uncertain. The CDR3 is 14 residues long. Germline CDR1 reads SGHAT; CDR2 reads FQNNGV. Trimming left V 1 base short and J 7 bases short, with 14 bases between.

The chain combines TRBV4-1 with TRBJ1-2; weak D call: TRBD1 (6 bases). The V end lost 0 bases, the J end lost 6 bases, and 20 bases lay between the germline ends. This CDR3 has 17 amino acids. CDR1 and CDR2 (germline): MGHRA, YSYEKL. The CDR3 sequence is CASSQDRGRERRDGYTF. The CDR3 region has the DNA TGCGCCAGCAGCCAAGACAGGGGCCGGGAGAGGAGGGATGGCTACACCTTC.